The 27 T cell receptor beta chains in this list originate from one sample, sequenced in a study of molecular identifiers for immune sequencing clone quantification. In TCRdb, the PCR reads were re-called with MiXCR into one record per CDR3 protein. Here the sample spans around 94,000 distinct CDR3 sequences, around 37% being singletons. What was sequenced was naive CD8+ T cells from blood, with Jurkat cell RNA spiked in. Subset noted: FACS-sorted CD8+CD4-CCR7+CD45RA+ naive T cells. These TCRs come from a human donor in good health. Some libraries in this study had Jurkat cell RNA spiked in.

The V gene is TRBV5-6, the J gene TRBJ2-5, with 13 bases lining up with TRBD2. This CDR3 has 16 amino acids. Germline V gene lookup returns CDR1 SGHDT and CDR2 YYEEEE. V lost 1 base, J lost 2 bases, and 2 bases stayed unmatched. The CDR3 region is CASSLRLAGGQETQYF. DNA for the CDR3: TGTGCCAGCAGCTTGAGACTAGCGGGAGGTCAAGAGACCCAGTACTTC. Supplemented by reference TRBV5-6 and TRBJ2-5, the full variable domain reads DAGVTQSPTHLIKTRGQQVTLRCSPKSGHDTVSWYQQALGQGPQFIFQYYEEEERQRGNFPDRFSGHQFPNYSSELNVNALLLGDSALYLCASSLRLAGGQETQYFGPGTRLLVL.

Concerning this clonotype itself: This may stem from a read error, because a much larger clone lies one nucleotide away. The rearrangement uses TRBV7-2 and TRBJ2-7; the match to TRBD2 covers 9 bases. Germline CDR1 is SGHTA and CDR2 is FQGNSA. This CDR3 has 16 residues. The CDR3 protein is CASSLSTSGPTYERYF. CDR3 bases: TGTGCCAGCAGCTTGTCGACTAGCGGCCCAACCTACGAGCGGTACTTC. The variable domain in full, completed from reference TRBV7-2 and TRBJ2-7, reads GAGVSQSPSNKVTEKGKDVELRCDPISGHTALYWYRQSLGQGLEFLIYFQGNSAPDKSGLPSDRFSAERTGGSVSTLTIQRTQQEDSAVYLCASSLSTSGPTYERYFGPGTRLTVT.

This clonotype was seen once. A read error may account for a junction end that differs from germline. The V gene is TRBV6-2 or TRBV6-3, the J gene TRBJ1-5, with D perhaps TRBD1 (6 bases). This CDR3 region has 13 residues. Per the germline V gene, CDR1 is MNHEY and CDR2 is SVGEGT. The CDR3 DNA sequence: TGTGCCAGCAGGGACAGAACTAATCAGCCCCAGCTTTTT. Its protein is CASRDRTNQPQLF.

The V and J genes are TRBV27 and TRBJ2-7, with 9 bases identical to TRBD2. The V and J ends lost 5 bases and 0 bases, in that order; junction bases with no gene match: 8. Germline-derived CDR1 and CDR2 are MNHEY and SMNVEV (reference sequence). The CDR3 is 16 amino acids. CDR3 nucleotide sequence: TGTGCCAGCAGTCTGACCCGACTAGCGGACTCCTACGAGCAGTACTTC. This codes for CASSLTRLADSYEQYF.

This clonotype has more than one count but fewer than ten. The chain combines TRBV28 with TRBJ2-1; D ambiguous. V was shortened by 3 bases and J by 5 bases, with 8 bases between the two germline ends. Germline CDR1 MDHEN, CDR2 SYDVKM. The CDR3 is 13 amino acids. CDR3 region: CASSFRPNNEQFF. The CDR3 bases are TGTGCCAGCAGTTTTCGCCCGAACAATGAGCAGTTCTTC.

This clonotype was picked up a small number of times. This chain joins TRBV6-1 and TRBJ2-3, with 10 nucleotides matching TRBD2. V lost 1 base and J lost 4; bases outside the gene matches: 2. CDR1 is MNHNS and CDR2 is SASEGT in the germline V gene. The CDR3 runs to 15 residues. CDR3 protein: CASSEEAGGPDTQYF. DNA for the CDR3: TGTGCCAGCAGTGAAGAAGCGGGGGGGCCAGATACGCAGTATTTT.

With regard to this clonotype: Given a much more abundant clone one base away, this may be a read error. This rearrangement joins TRBV29-1 to TRBJ2-3; D might be TRBD2 (5 bases). The V gene's germline CDR1 is SQVTM and CDR2 ANQGSEA. The CDR3 totals 16 residues. V was cut by 6 bases and J by 8 bases, with 27 bases left in between. CDR3 DNA: TGCAGCGTCCGCCGGCCCGAGAAAACGCGGGCAGGTACGCAGTATTTT. It encodes CSVRRPEKTRAGTQYF.

This clonotype was seen only a few times. This sequence joins TRBV4-1 and TRBJ2-3; D unclear. V was pared by 4 bases and J by 0 bases, with 14 bases between. This CDR3 is built from 16 residues. The V gene's germline CDR1 is MGHRA and CDR2 YSYEKL. CDR3 in amino acids: CASSRVSRTSTDTQYF. DNA for the CDR3: TGCGCCAGCAGCCGAGTTAGCAGAACTAGCACAGATACGCAGTATTTT.

This clonotype was counted between two and nine times. The chain links TRBV28 to TRBJ1-5; no reliable D call. The germline V gene encodes CDR1 MDHEN and CDR2 SYDVKM. This CDR3 contains 16 residues. V shed 6 bases and J shed 0 bases, with 15 bases lying between them. CDR3 protein: CASSTPRSDSNQPQHF. In nucleotides, the CDR3 is TGTGCCAGCAGCACGCCACGCAGTGATAGCAATCAGCCCCAGCATTTT.

This clonotype was observed a handful of times. The chain has TRBV12-3 or TRBV12-4 and TRBJ2-2, with a possible D match to TRBD1 (6 bases). V gave up 5 bases and J gave up 6 bases, with 13 bases separating them. The CDR3 loop spans 14 amino acids. The CDR3 DNA reads as TGTGCCAGCAGTGCCGACAGGAAGGCCGGGGAGCTGTTTTTT. Residues: CASSADRKAGELFF.

Comments on this clonotype: A read error may explain this, as a much larger clone is one base away. V and J are TRBV7-9 and TRBJ2-2; D is possibly TRBD1 (6 bases). Looked up from germline, CDR1 is SEHNR and CDR2 is FQNEAQ (reference sequence). The CDR3 has 14 amino acids. DNA for the CDR3: TGTGCCAGCAGCGCCGGGACATACACCGGGGAGCTGTTATTT. It translates to CASSAGTYTGELLF.

Notes on this clonotype: Being one base from a much bigger clone, this may be a read error. This chain uses TRBV7-7 with TRBJ2-2, with D possibly matching TRBD2 (5 bases). Looked up from germline, CDR1 is SSHAT and CDR2 is FNYEAQ (reference sequence). This CDR3 is built from 11 residues. The CDR3 DNA is TGTGCCAGCAGCTCCACCGGGGAGCTGATTTTT. Encoded protein: CASSSTGELIF.

Only a few counts were recorded for this clonotype. This chain links TRBV4-2 with TRBJ2-7; D might be TRBD1 (6 bases). In germline, CDR1 is LGHNA, CDR2 YNFKEQ. This CDR3 comprises 15 residues. V was pared by 1 base and J by 6 bases, with 16 bases between. The CDR3 bases are TGTGCCAGCAGCCAAGGGACAGCCGGGACAACCGAGCAGTACTTC. It yields the protein CASSQGTAGTTEQYF.

As DNA, the CDR3 is TGTGCCAGCAGTGAAAAGACCCAGTACTTC. Translated, it gives CASSEKTQYF. The J gene is TRBJ2-5, the V gene TRBV25-1; D uncertain. Trimming took 2 bases from V and 6 from J, leaving 1 base between them. CDR1 and CDR2 from the germline V gene are MGHDK and SYGVNS. CDR3 size: 10 residues.

As to this clonotype: A much larger clone sits a single nucleotide away, making a read error possible. The chain couples TRBV7-8 to TRBJ2-3, with D uncertain. This CDR3 is built from 13 residues. The germline V gene has CDR1 SGHVS and CDR2 FQNEAQ. Trimming removed 8 bases at V and 0 bases at J, with 9 bases between. This CDR3 is CASRLSSTDTQYF. CDR3 nucleotide sequence: TGTGCCAGCCGCCTGTCTAGCACAGATACGCAGTATTTT.

In nucleotides, the CDR3 is TGTGCCAGCAGCTTCTCGGGCCTTGACATTCAGTACTTC. Amino acids: CASSFSGLDIQYF. This chain joins TRBV13 and TRBJ2-4; D remains ambiguous. V gave up 3 bases and J gave up 8 bases, with 11 bases separating them. There are 13 residues in the CDR3. CDR1 is PRHDT, CDR2 FYEKMQ, per germline (reference sequence). Variable domain in full (rest from reference TRBV13 and TRBJ2-4): AAGVIQSPRHLIKEKRETATLKCYPIPRHDTVYWYQQGPGQDPQFLISFYEKMQSDKGSIPDRFSAQQFSDYHSELNMSSLELGDSALYFCASSFSGLDIQYFGAGTRLSVL.

The table lists this clonotype with many counts. CDR3 DNA: TGTGCCAGCAGTTTAATGGGAGGCGGGGAGCAGTACTTC. Protein: CASSLMGGGEQYF. The chain is built from TRBV12-3 or TRBV12-4 and TRBJ2-7; the D gene is possibly TRBD2 (6 bases). The CDR3 contains 13 residues. Trimming shortened V by 2 bases and J by 7 bases, and 12 bases separated the two germline ends.

This clonotype was seen repeatedly, ten times or more. The rearrangement links TRBV6-2 or TRBV6-3 to TRBJ2-3; D is unresolved. Looked up from germline, CDR1 is MNHEY and CDR2 is SVGEGT. V lost 5 bases, J lost 3 bases, and 9 bases lay in between. The CDR3 contains 13 residues. The CDR3 sequence: CASSPRRTDTQYF. The CDR3 DNA sequence: TGTGCCAGCAGTCCTCGACGGACAGATACGCAGTATTTT.

The chain couples TRBV13 to TRBJ2-5; D not resolved. The CDR3 runs 13 residues. CDR1 is PRHDT, CDR2 FYEKMQ, per germline (reference sequence). Deletions cut 4 bases from V and 3 bases from J, with 9 bases between. CDR3 protein: CASSSRVKETQYF. CDR3 bases: TGTGCCAGCAGCTCCCGAGTGAAAGAGACCCAGTACTTC.

The chain joins TRBV11-1 to TRBJ2-5, with no clear D. This CDR3 contains 12 residues. Trimming took 5 bases from V and 4 from J, leaving 8 bases between them. Per germline, CDR1 SGHAT and CDR2 FQDESV (reference sequence). The CDR3 region has the DNA TGTGCCAGCAGCAACCACAGAGAGACCCAGTACTTC. This translates into CASSNHRETQYF.

This clonotype has more than one count but fewer than ten. One end of the junction is discordant with germline, which a read error may explain. The rearrangement joins TRBV28 to TRBJ2-3; D possibly matches TRBD1 or TRBD2 (6 bases each). Germline assignment: CDR1 MDHEN and CDR2 SYDVKM. The CDR3 extends over 17 amino acids. The CDR3 region has the DNA TGTGCCTGCAGTTTACAATTCGCGGGACAAAAAGCAGATACGCAGTATTTT. This codes for CACSLQFAGQKADTQYF.

Comments on this clonotype: A much larger clonotype is one base distant, so this may be a read error. V and J are TRBV7-8 and TRBJ1-5, with a weak D call TRBD1 (5 bases). Deletions cut 3 bases from V and 1 base from J, with 13 bases between. Germline V gene sequence: CDR1 SGHVS, CDR2 FQNEAQ. The CDR3 is made up of 16 amino acids. The CDR3 region is CASSFGTGESNQPQHF. CDR3 DNA sequence: TGTGCCAGCAGCTTTGGCACAGGAGAAAGCAATCAGCCCCAGCATTTT.

This clonotype occurred many times. The rearrangement uses TRBV7-9 and TRBJ2-4; TRBD2 agrees at 7 bases. CDR1 SEHNR and CDR2 FQNEAQ come from the germline V gene (reference sequence). With 1 base clipped from V and 15 bases from J, the junction kept 21 bases outside the gene matches. This CDR3 contains 17 residues. The CDR3 DNA follows: TGTGCCAGCAGCTTAGAGCCCCCCGTTTTGAGCGGGGCCAAGCTGTACTTC. Its protein product is CASSLEPPVLSGAKLYF. The variable domain in full, with the rest retrieved from reference TRBV7-9 and TRBJ2-4, is DTGVSQNPRHKITKRGQNVTFRCDPISEHNRLYWYRQTLGQGPEFLTYFQNEAQLEKSRLLSDRFSAERPKGSFSTLEIQRTEQGDSAMYLCASSLEPPVLSGAKLYFGAGTRLSVL.

CDR3 sequence reads: CASRMTSMNTEAFF. The DNA for the CDR3 is TGTGCCAGCCGAATGACAAGCATGAACACTGAAGCTTTCTTT. The rearrangement joins TRBV27 to TRBJ1-1; D gene ambiguous. Trimming cost V 8 bases and J 0 bases, with 13 bases left between them. The CDR3 contains 14 residues. CDR1 MNHEY and CDR2 SMNVEV come from the germline V gene (reference sequence).

Ten or more counts support this clonotype. The genes are TRBV13 and TRBJ2-7, with a tentative D call TRBD1 (6 bases). There are 12 residues in the CDR3. Trimming pared 4 bases from V and 3 bases from J, leaving 7 bases between. Germline V gives CDR1 PRHDT, CDR2 FYEKMQ (reference sequence). CDR3 residues: CASSSQGYEQYF. CDR3 nucleotide sequence: TGTGCCAGCAGCTCACAGGGCTACGAGCAGTACTTC. Full variable domain (missing parts from reference TRBV13 and TRBJ2-7): AAGVIQSPRHLIKEKRETATLKCYPIPRHDTVYWYQQGPGQDPQFLISFYEKMQSDKGSIPDRFSAQQFSDYHSELNMSSLELGDSALYFCASSSQGYEQYFGPGTRLTVT.

This clonotype showed up just a few times. The V gene is TRBV20-1, the J gene TRBJ2-7; 12 positions agree with TRBD2. The CDR3 loop spans 13 amino acids. Germline V CDR1 and CDR2: DFQATT, SNEGSKA (reference sequence). V was pared by 6 bases and J by 4 bases, with 4 bases of the junction left unmatched. The CDR3 here is CSATSGRRYEQYF. CDR3 sequence (DNA): TGCAGTGCAACTAGCGGGAGGAGGTACGAGCAGTACTTC.

The table lists this clonotype with a few counts. The V and J genes are TRBV4-3 and TRBJ2-7; D perhaps matches TRBD2 (6 bases). Trimming took 1 base from V and 4 from J, leaving 8 bases between them. There are 13 residues in the CDR3. CDR1 LGHNA and CDR2 YSLEER come from the germline V gene. The CDR3 bases are TGCGCCAGCAGCCAAGGGGAGGAGTACGAGCAGTACTTC. It encodes CASSQGEEYEQYF.